Listed below are T cell receptor beta chains from one sample, sequenced in a study of blood T cell repertoires in COVID-19. Libraries were prepared by immunoSEQ multiplex PCR; TCRdb keeps only in-frame clonotypes and omits some of them. In the table there are more than 450,000 clones, about nine tenths of which are singletons. Sequencing was done on a sample of PBMCs or T cells enriched from blood (not recorded which). These receptors were taken from a woman under 30 who had recovered from COVID-19. The CDR3 runs from the conserved cysteine through the conserved F or W. Fields, in order: V gene, clone size, J gene, D gene, CDR3 DNA, CDR3 protein. A D gene is named only where the DNA matches it firmly. The listing skips clone size in some rows; elsewhere it reads once, few, many or a size class.

v_gene: TRBV18; abundance: -; j_gene: TRBJ1-5; d_gene: -; CDR3nt: TGTGCCAGCTCACCAGGGGGCGAACAGCCCCAGCATTTT; CDR3aa: CASSPGGEQPQHF
v_gene: TRBV14; abundance: -; j_gene: TRBJ2-7; d_gene: -; CDR3nt: TGTGCCAGCAGCATTCGGCGGGACGGTAGCTCCTACGAGCAGTACTTC; CDR3aa: CASSIRRDGSSYEQYF
v_gene: TRBV29-1; abundance: -; j_gene: TRBJ2-3; d_gene: -; CDR3nt: TGCAGCGTTGAAGGTGTCCGGGGGACAGATACGCAGTATTTT; CDR3aa: CSVEGVRGTDTQYF
v_gene: TRBV5-4; abundance: few; j_gene: TRBJ2-7; d_gene: -; CDR3nt: TGTGCCAGCAGCCCCGAGGGGGTAGGAGGCCTCCCGGCCCACGAGCAGTACTTC; CDR3aa: CASSPEGVGGLPAHEQYF
v_gene: TRBV7-8; abundance: -; j_gene: TRBJ1-2; d_gene: TRBD1; CDR3nt: TGTGCCAGCACCCGTGGACAGGACTATGGCTACACCTTC; CDR3aa: CASTRGQDYGYTF
v_gene: TRBV6-5; abundance: few; j_gene: TRBJ2-7; d_gene: -; CDR3nt: TGTGCCAGCAGTTATTCAACCGTGCGCGAGCAGTACTTC; CDR3aa: CASSYSTVREQYF
v_gene: TRBV12-3/TRBV12-4; abundance: -; j_gene: TRBJ1-6; d_gene: -; CDR3nt: TGTGCCAGCTGCACGAGAAATTCACCCCTCCACTTT; CDR3aa: CASCTRNSPLHF
v_gene: TRBV9; abundance: -; j_gene: TRBJ2-1; d_gene: TRBD2; CDR3nt: TGTGCCAGCAGCGTGGGGGGGTCTGACAATGAGCAGTTCTTC; CDR3aa: CASSVGGSDNEQFF
v_gene: TRBV29-1; abundance: -; j_gene: TRBJ1-2; d_gene: TRBD1; CDR3nt: TGCAGCGTTGGGGCAGGGGGGCTCGGCTATGGCTACACCTTC; CDR3aa: CSVGAGGLGYGYTF
v_gene: TRBV4-1; abundance: -; j_gene: TRBJ1-3; d_gene: -; CDR3nt: TGCGCCAGCAGCCAAGACCCCGGGGGCACCATATATTTT; CDR3aa: CASSQDPGGTIYF
v_gene: TRBV9; abundance: -; j_gene: TRBJ2-3; d_gene: TRBD1; CDR3nt: TGTGCCAGCAGCGGCTCGGGACAGGCCTACACAGATACGCAGTATTTT; CDR3aa: CASSGSGQAYTDTQYF
v_gene: TRBV18; abundance: -; j_gene: TRBJ2-4; d_gene: TRBD1; CDR3nt: TGTGCCAGCTCACCGACGACAGGGGGCAAAAACATTCAGTACTTC; CDR3aa: CASSPTTGGKNIQYF
v_gene: TRBV7-2; abundance: -; j_gene: TRBJ1-4; d_gene: -; CDR3nt: TGTGCCAGCAGCCGCGGGATTAATGAAAAACTGTTTTTT; CDR3aa: CASSRGINEKLFF
v_gene: TRBV13; abundance: -; j_gene: TRBJ1-2; d_gene: -; CDR3nt: TGTGCCAGCAGACGAGTGTCGGGGGAGAGCTATGGCTACACCTTC; CDR3aa: CASRRVSGESYGYTF
v_gene: TRBV21-1; abundance: few; j_gene: TRBJ2-6; d_gene: -; CDR3nt: TGTGCCAGCAGCAAAGCAGCAGCAGGGGGAGTCTCTGGGGCCAACGTCCTGACTTTC; CDR3aa: CASSKAAAGGVSGANVLTF
v_gene: TRBV7-9; abundance: -; j_gene: TRBJ1-1; d_gene: -; CDR3nt: TGTGCCAGCAGCTCTGGGGGGGTGAGAGATGAAGCTTTCTTT; CDR3aa: CASSSGGVRDEAFF
v_gene: TRBV2; abundance: -; j_gene: TRBJ2-5; d_gene: TRBD1; CDR3nt: TGTGCCAGCAGTGAAGCGACAGGGATTAGGGAGACCCAGTACTTC; CDR3aa: CASSEATGIRETQYF
v_gene: TRBV6-5; abundance: -; j_gene: TRBJ2-7; d_gene: TRBD1; CDR3nt: TGTGCCAGCAGTTACGGGGACAGGGACCTCTACGAGCAGTACTTC; CDR3aa: CASSYGDRDLYEQYF
v_gene: TRBV6-2/TRBV6-3; abundance: -; j_gene: TRBJ2-7; d_gene: TRBD1; CDR3nt: TGTGCCAGCAGTTCACCAGGGGGCGAGCAGTACTTC; CDR3aa: CASSSPGGEQYF
v_gene: TRBV30; abundance: -; j_gene: TRBJ1-1; d_gene: -; CDR3nt: TGTGCCTGGAGTGTAGGACAGTGGGGGACTGAAGCTTTCTTT; CDR3aa: CAWSVGQWGTEAFF
v_gene: TRBV14; abundance: -; j_gene: TRBJ2-7; d_gene: -; CDR3nt: TGTGCCAGCAGCCAAGATTGGGGGGGGGCTCGATACGAGCAGTACTTC; CDR3aa: CASSQDWGGARYEQYF
v_gene: TRBV5-1; abundance: -; j_gene: TRBJ2-7; d_gene: -; CDR3nt: TGCGCCAGCAGCCGCGGGACAGCCCGTGCGTTTGTCTCCTTGCTTAGCAACGAGCAGTACTTC; CDR3aa: CASSRGTARAFVSLLSNEQYF
v_gene: TRBV18; abundance: -; j_gene: TRBJ1-3; d_gene: -; CDR3nt: TGTGCCAGCTCACCGAACTGGTTGACTGCCGACTCTGGAAACACCATATATTTT; CDR3aa: CASSPNWLTADSGNTIYF
v_gene: TRBV15; abundance: -; j_gene: TRBJ2-7; d_gene: -; CDR3nt: TGTGCCACCAGCAGAGGGGCAGCTTACGAGCAGTACTTC; CDR3aa: CATSRGAAYEQYF
v_gene: TRBV5-8; abundance: -; j_gene: TRBJ1-5; d_gene: -; CDR3nt: TGTGCCAGCAGCGGTTCGGGACAGCCCCAGCATTTT; CDR3aa: CASSGSGQPQHF
v_gene: TRBV30; abundance: -; j_gene: TRBJ1-1; d_gene: -; CDR3nt: TGTGCCACCGACGGAAACCGGGAAGAAGCTTTCTTT; CDR3aa: CATDGNREEAFF
v_gene: TRBV28; abundance: -; j_gene: TRBJ1-2; d_gene: TRBD1; CDR3nt: TGTGCCAGTGTCACAGGGGGAGGCGTTAGCTATGGCTACACCTTC; CDR3aa: CASVTGGGVSYGYTF
v_gene: TRBV2; abundance: -; j_gene: TRBJ1-2; d_gene: -; CDR3nt: TGTGCCAGCAGCCGAAAGCCCTGGGGAGATGGCTACACCTTC; CDR3aa: CASSRKPWGDGYTF
v_gene: TRBV27; abundance: -; j_gene: TRBJ2-7; d_gene: -; CDR3nt: TGTGCCAGCAGTTTCTTCTACCCTGACGAGCAGTACTTC; CDR3aa: CASSFFYPDEQYF
v_gene: TRBV5-1; abundance: few; j_gene: TRBJ1-1; d_gene: TRBD1; CDR3nt: TGCGCCAGCAGCTGGGGACAGGGGGGAGGCACTGAAGCTTTCTTT; CDR3aa: CASSWGQGGGTEAFF
v_gene: TRBV27; abundance: -; j_gene: TRBJ1-1; d_gene: -; CDR3nt: TGTGCCAGCAGAATACAGGGAGATCTCACTGAAGCTTTCTTT; CDR3aa: CASRIQGDLTEAFF
v_gene: TRBV19; abundance: -; j_gene: TRBJ1-1; d_gene: -; CDR3nt: TGTGCCAGTAGTTCGGGGGGCGTGTTCGACATGAACACTGAAGCTTTCTTT; CDR3aa: CASSSGGVFDMNTEAFF
v_gene: TRBV29-1; abundance: -; j_gene: TRBJ2-5; d_gene: TRBD1; CDR3nt: TGCAGCGTTGTGTTGACAGGGGAAGAGATCCAGTACTTC; CDR3aa: CSVVLTGEEIQYF
v_gene: TRBV7-8; abundance: once; j_gene: TRBJ1-2; d_gene: -; CDR3nt: TGTGCCAGCAGCCCCCTAGACGCTTACACCTTC; CDR3aa: CASSPLDAYTF
v_gene: TRBV4-2; abundance: -; j_gene: TRBJ2-7; d_gene: -; CDR3nt: TGTGCCAGCAGCCAAGCAACGACAGAACAGTACTTC; CDR3aa: CASSQATTEQYF
v_gene: TRBV6-2/TRBV6-3; abundance: -; j_gene: TRBJ2-5; d_gene: TRBD1; CDR3nt: TGTGCCAGCCGCCTACGTACCGGGACAGGCCCTTTAAGTGGGGAGACCCAGTACTTC; CDR3aa: CASRLRTGTGPLSGETQYF
v_gene: TRBV10-3; abundance: -; j_gene: TRBJ2-1; d_gene: TRBD2; CDR3nt: TGTGCCATCAGTGACCTCTTTAGCGGGGTAAATGAGCAGTTCTTC; CDR3aa: CAISDLFSGVNEQFF
v_gene: TRBV2; abundance: -; j_gene: TRBJ2-3; d_gene: TRBD2; CDR3nt: TGTGCCAGCAGGACAGCGGGGATGAGGACAGATACGCAGTATTTT; CDR3aa: CASRTAGMRTDTQYF
v_gene: TRBV4-1; abundance: -; j_gene: TRBJ2-1; d_gene: -; CDR3nt: TGCGCCAGCAGCCAAGAGGGAGGCGAGCAGTTCTTC; CDR3aa: CASSQEGGEQFF
v_gene: TRBV5-6; abundance: -; j_gene: TRBJ1-5; d_gene: TRBD1; CDR3nt: TGTGCCAGCAGTAACAGGGGGGGCAATCAGCCCCAGCATTTT; CDR3aa: CASSNRGGNQPQHF
v_gene: TRBV14; abundance: -; j_gene: TRBJ1-6; d_gene: TRBD1; CDR3nt: TGTGCCAGCCGCACCGGGACAGGGAGTTCACCCCTCCACTTT; CDR3aa: CASRTGTGSSPLHF
v_gene: TRBV5-8; abundance: few; j_gene: TRBJ1-2; d_gene: TRBD1; CDR3nt: TGTGCCAGCAGCCCCAGGACAGGGCGAAACTATGGCTACACCTTC; CDR3aa: CASSPRTGRNYGYTF
v_gene: TRBV5-4; abundance: -; j_gene: TRBJ2-1; d_gene: TRBD2; CDR3nt: TGTGCCAGCAGCTTGAGACTAGCGGGGGAAGATGAGCAGTTCTTC; CDR3aa: CASSLRLAGEDEQFF
v_gene: TRBV6-5; abundance: once; j_gene: TRBJ1-2; d_gene: TRBD1; CDR3nt: TGTGCCAGCACCCGAACGGGGACAGGATTGAACCTCTTC; CDR3aa: CASTRTGTGLNLF
v_gene: TRBV19; abundance: -; j_gene: TRBJ2-6; d_gene: -; CDR3nt: TGTGCCAGTACCCCAGACAGGCATTCATCCTCTGGGGCCAACGTCCTGACTTTC; CDR3aa: CASTPDRHSSSGANVLTF
v_gene: TRBV3-1/TRBV3-2; abundance: -; j_gene: TRBJ1-4; d_gene: TRBD1; CDR3nt: TGTGCCAGCAGCCAAGGGTCTCCAGGGGGCGCGGAAAAACTGTTTTTT; CDR3aa: CASSQGSPGGAEKLFF